This TCR beta chain was sequenced in a study of shared clonotypes between healthy human individuals. About the research overall: Each donor's CD4 naive and CD4 memory cells filled three plates apiece, CD8 naive two, and CD8 memory one.

Terminally differentiated effector memory CD45RA+ cells were excluded from the naive CD8 cells, which were CD45RO-negative and positively selected for CCR7. Study-wide points: Expectations were that clonotype sharing among donors would be affected by sequencing depth.

This CDR3 comprises 15 residues. CDR1 is SGHAT, CDR2 FQDESV, per germline (reference sequence). Trimming took 4 bases from V and 6 from J, leaving 16 bases between them. Clones were sequenced by immunoSEQ multiplex PCR, and TCRdb holds only the in-frame ones, with some missing. The repertoire holds millions of clones, with more than 85% as singletons. This clone occurred once. Its antigen is unknown. Source material: naive CD8+ T cells from PBMCs. The chain links TRBV11-1 to TRBJ2-1, with a weak D call TRBD2 (6 bases). The receptor's source is a man aged 18 to 29 in good health. Some clones in this sample may be carry-over from other donors' samples. CDR3 residues: CASSYRDLGTNEQFF. The CDR3 DNA follows: TGTGCCAGCAGCTACCGGGACTTGGGCACCAATGAGCAGTTCTTC. Using reference TRBV11-1 and TRBJ2-1 for the parts outside the CDR3, the full variable domain is EAEVAQSPRYKITEKSQAVAFWCDPISGHATLYWYRQILGQGPELLVQFQDESVVDDSQLPKDRFSAERLKGVDSTLKIQPAELGDSAMYLCASSYRDLGTNEQFFGPGTRLTVL.